Presented here are 7 T cell receptor beta chains from one specimen sequenced in a study of blood T cell repertoires in COVID-19. TCRdb keeps only in-frame clones here, not all; method: immunoSEQ multiplex PCR. The sample has approximately 350,000 clones; around 83% are singletons. Sequencing used peripheral blood. The source is a man aged 30 to 45 with active or convalescent COVID-19.

The chain couples TRBV6-6 to TRBJ2-7; 7 bases fit TRBD2. V shed 8 bases and J 0 bases; nucleotides not matched to a gene: 7. The CDR3 has 14 amino acids. Germline CDR1 reads MNHNY; CDR2 reads SVGAGI (reference sequence). In DNA, the CDR3 is TGTGCCAGCGGAGAGCGGGGACCCTCCTACGAGCAGTACTTC. This translates into CASGERGPSYEQYF.

This clone was observed a few times. This chain links TRBV12-3 or TRBV12-4 with TRBJ1-5, with TRBD1 matching over 7 bases. V lost 5 bases, J lost 12 bases, and 4 bases stayed unmatched. This CDR3 is 11 amino acids long. The CDR3 is CASSVTGVQHF. In DNA form, the CDR3 reads TGTGCCAGCAGTGTTACAGGGGTCCAGCATTTT.

The chain couples TRBV27 to TRBJ2-3; the D gene is possibly TRBD1 (6 bases). Deletions cut 3 bases from V and 2 bases from J, with 15 bases between. This CDR3 spans 16 amino acids. The V gene's germline CDR1 is MNHEY and CDR2 SMNVEV (reference sequence). CDR3: CASSFRRTVPTDTQYF. In DNA form, the CDR3 reads TGTGCCAGCAGTTTCCGCCGGACAGTCCCCACAGATACGCAGTATTTT.

The rearrangement joins TRBV4-1 to TRBJ2-7; TRBD1 matches 10 bases. This CDR3 spans 16 amino acids. V dropped 4 bases and J dropped 1; count of bases not matched to a gene: 7. Germline V gene lookup returns CDR1 MGHRA and CDR2 YSYEKL. The CDR3 reads CASSRKGQGPSYEQYF. In nucleotides, the CDR3 is TGCGCCAGCAGCCGAAAGGGACAGGGGCCTTCCTACGAGCAGTACTTC.

The V gene is TRBV18, the J gene TRBJ1-1; D unclear. The V end was cut by 3 bases, the J end by 0 bases, with 14 bases between. CDR3 length: 16 residues. The germline V gene has CDR1 KGHSH and CDR2 LQKENI. The CDR3 DNA follows: TGTGCCAGCTCACCTCTACTGTCCTTTATGAACACTGAAGCTTTCTTT. This gives the protein CASSPLLSFMNTEAFF.

The chain joins TRBV24-1 to TRBJ2-5; 8 bases are shared with TRBD2. The CDR3 totals 13 residues. Germline CDR1 is KGHDR and CDR2 is SFDVKD. The ends lost 6 bases at V and 5 bases at J; junction bases unmatched: 4. CDR3 region: CATSSGSIETQYF. In nucleotides, the CDR3 is TGTGCCACCAGTAGCGGGAGCATTGAGACCCAGTACTTC.

This clone showed up just once. The J gene is TRBJ2-3, the V gene TRBV30; a possible D gene is TRBD2 (5 bases). CDR3 length equals 12 residues. V dropped 0 bases and J dropped 11 bases, with 12 bases sitting between them. CDR1 is GTSNPN and CDR2 is SVGIG in the germline V gene (reference sequence). The CDR3 coding sequence is TGTGCCTGGAGTGTACTCTCCGGAGGGCAGTATTTT. Translating gives CAWSVLSGGQYF.